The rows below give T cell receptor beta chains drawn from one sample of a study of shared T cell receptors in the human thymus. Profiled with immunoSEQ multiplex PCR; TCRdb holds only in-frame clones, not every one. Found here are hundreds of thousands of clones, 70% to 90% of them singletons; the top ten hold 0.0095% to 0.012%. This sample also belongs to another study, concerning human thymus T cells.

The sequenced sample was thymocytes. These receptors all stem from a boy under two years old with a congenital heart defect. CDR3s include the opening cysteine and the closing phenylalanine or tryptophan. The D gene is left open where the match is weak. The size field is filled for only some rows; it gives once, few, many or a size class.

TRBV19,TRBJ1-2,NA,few,CASRELYGYTF,TGTGCCAGTAGAGAACTCTATGGCTACACCTTC
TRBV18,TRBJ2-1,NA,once,CASSPVSVRSYNEQFF,TGTGCCAGCTCACCAGTTAGCGTGCGGTCCTACAATGAGCAGTTCTTC
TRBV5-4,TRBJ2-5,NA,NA,CASSLIGRDQETQYF,TGTGCCAGCAGCTTGATTGGCAGGGACCAAGAGACCCAGTACTTC
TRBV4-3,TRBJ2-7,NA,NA,CASSLVGCPGYEQYF,TGCGCCAGCAGCCTCGTCGGGTGTCCGGGCTACGAGCAGTACTTC
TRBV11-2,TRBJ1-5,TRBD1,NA,CASSPGTGRTSSNQPQHF,TGTGCCAGCAGCCCGGGGACAGGGAGGACTAGTAGCAATCAGCCCCAGCATTTT
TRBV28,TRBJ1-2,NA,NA,CASIRDRNYGYTF,TGTGCCAGCATTAGAGACAGGAACTATGGCTACACCTTC
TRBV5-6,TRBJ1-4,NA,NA,CASSLFSGPGNEKLFF,TGTGCCAGCAGCTTGTTCTCAGGGCCCGGTAATGAAAAACTGTTTTTT
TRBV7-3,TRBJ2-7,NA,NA,CASSLKNTYEQYF,TGTGCCAGCAGCTTAAAAAACACCTACGAGCAGTACTTC
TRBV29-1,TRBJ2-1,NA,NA,CSVRGGGRYNEQFF,TGCAGCGTCCGTGGAGGGGGCAGGTACAATGAGCAGTTCTTC
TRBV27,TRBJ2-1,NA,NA,CASSSLPGSYNEQFF,TGTGCCAGCAGTTCCCTGCCGGGAAGCTACAATGAGCAGTTCTTC
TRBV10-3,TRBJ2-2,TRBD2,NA,CAISEPRGGWGTGELFF,TGTGCCATCAGTGAGCCCCGGGGGGGCTGGGGAACCGGGGAGCTGTTTTTT
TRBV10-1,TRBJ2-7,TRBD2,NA,CASSKLAGAVNEQYF,TGCGCCAGCAGTAAGTTAGCGGGAGCAGTAAACGAGCAGTACTTC
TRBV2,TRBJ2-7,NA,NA,CASNRNLISYEQYF,TGTGCCAGCAACAGGAATCTGATCTCCTACGAGCAGTACTTC
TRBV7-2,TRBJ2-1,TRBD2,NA,CASSRPSASGRGGWEQFF,TGTGCCAGCAGCAGGCCCTCGGCTAGCGGGAGGGGGGGATGGGAGCAGTTCTTC
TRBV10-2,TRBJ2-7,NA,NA,CASPNPLSGEQYF,TGCGCCAGCCCGAACCCCCTCAGCGGGGAGCAGTACTTC
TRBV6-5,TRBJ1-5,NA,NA,CASRAGSFDNQPQHF,TGTGCCAGCAGGGCTGGGAGCTTCGACAATCAGCCCCAGCATTTT
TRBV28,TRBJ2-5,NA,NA,CASSSPGQPSQETQYF,TGTGCCAGCAGTTCCCCGGGACAACCTAGCCAAGAGACCCAGTACTTC
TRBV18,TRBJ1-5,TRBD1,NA,CASSPRGTGVGQPQHF,TGTGCCAGCTCACCAAGGGGGACAGGAGTGGGCCAGCCCCAGCATTTT
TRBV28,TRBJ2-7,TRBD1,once,CASSLRGTGGSYEQYF,TGTGCCAGCAGTTTGAGGGGGACAGGGGGCTCCTACGAGCAGTACTTC